This is a list of T cell receptor beta chains from one sample in a study of memory CD4+ T cells and cytomegalovirus serostatus. Clones were sequenced by immunoSEQ multiplex PCR, and TCRdb holds only the in-frame ones, with some missing. The sample has approximately 50,000 clones; about 73% are singletons. The source material was memory CD4+ T cells from blood. Receptors were obtained from an adult in good health and CMV-seropositive. The CDR3 runs from the conserved cysteine through the conserved F or W. A D gene is named only where the DNA matches it firmly. Some rows mark clone size as missing; the rest say once, few, many or name a class of expanded clone.

clone_size: NA
v_call: TRBV13
j_call: TRBJ1-3
d_call: NA
cdr3_aa: CASSLTRTAGNTIYF
cdr3_nt: TGTGCCAGCAGCTTAACCCGGACTGCCGGAAACACCATATATTTT

clone_size: NA
v_call: TRBV4-3
j_call: TRBJ1-4
d_call: NA
cdr3_aa: CASSQDEQGGTNEKLFF
cdr3_nt: TGCGCCAGCAGCCAAGATGAGCAGGGCGGAACTAATGAAAAACTGTTTTTT

clone_size: NA
v_call: TRBV13
j_call: TRBJ1-2
d_call: TRBD1
cdr3_aa: CASSLPGQGGGYTF
cdr3_nt: TGTGCCAGCAGCCTCCCGGGACAGGGAGGAGGCTACACCTTC

clone_size: NA
v_call: TRBV2
j_call: TRBJ1-2
d_call: NA
cdr3_aa: CASSVDQYGYTF
cdr3_nt: TGTGCCAGCAGTGTCGATCAGTATGGCTACACCTTC

clone_size: NA
v_call: TRBV5-6
j_call: TRBJ1-2
d_call: TRBD1
cdr3_aa: CASSLGTGFGYTF
cdr3_nt: TGTGCCAGCAGCTTGGGGACAGGATTTGGCTACACCTTC

clone_size: medium-sized
v_call: TRBV5-1
j_call: TRBJ2-1
d_call: NA
cdr3_aa: CASSGRGENNNEQFF
cdr3_nt: TGCGCCAGCAGCGGCAGGGGGGAGAACAACAATGAGCAGTTCTTC

clone_size: NA
v_call: TRBV7-9
j_call: TRBJ2-1
d_call: NA
cdr3_aa: CASSLEGSSYNEQFF
cdr3_nt: TGTGCCAGCAGCTTAGAAGGGAGCTCCTACAATGAGCAGTTCTTC

clone_size: NA
v_call: TRBV29-1
j_call: TRBJ2-6
d_call: TRBD2
cdr3_aa: CSAGGQAGGAGANVLTF
cdr3_nt: TGCAGCGCTGGGGGTCAAGCGGGAGGTGCTGGGGCCAACGTCCTGACTTTC

clone_size: once
v_call: TRBV21-1
j_call: TRBJ2-5
d_call: NA
cdr3_aa: CARKLVPDRVETQYF
cdr3_nt: TGTGCCAGAAAACTTGTCCCCGACAGGGTTGAGACCCAGTACTTC

clone_size: once
v_call: TRBV19
j_call: TRBJ2-7
d_call: NA
cdr3_aa: CASNPDGSSYEQYF
cdr3_nt: TGTGCCAGTAATCCGGACGGATCCTCCTACGAGCAGTACTTC

clone_size: NA
v_call: TRBV11-2
j_call: TRBJ2-2
d_call: TRBD2
cdr3_aa: CASSATSGSNTGELFF
cdr3_nt: TGTGCCAGCAGCGCGACTAGCGGGTCGAACACCGGGGAGCTGTTTTTT

clone_size: NA
v_call: TRBV19
j_call: TRBJ1-4
d_call: NA
cdr3_aa: CASSPGEREKLFF
cdr3_nt: TGTGCCAGTAGCCCAGGGGAAAGGGAAAAACTGTTTTTT

clone_size: NA
v_call: TRBV5-4
j_call: TRBJ2-7
d_call: TRBD1
cdr3_aa: CASSPGENTGVSSYEQYF
cdr3_nt: TGTGCCAGCAGCCCAGGGGAAAATACAGGGGTTTCAAGCTACGAGCAGTACTTC

clone_size: NA
v_call: TRBV29-1
j_call: TRBJ1-2
d_call: TRBD1
cdr3_aa: CSAGQGRYGYTF
cdr3_nt: TGCAGCGCGGGACAGGGACGGTATGGCTACACCTTC

clone_size: NA
v_call: TRBV30
j_call: TRBJ2-3
d_call: TRBD2
cdr3_aa: CALGLAGGTRTDTQYF
cdr3_nt: TGTGCCTTGGGACTAGCGGGAGGGACTCGGACAGATACGCAGTATTTT

clone_size: NA
v_call: TRBV9
j_call: TRBJ1-1
d_call: NA
cdr3_aa: CASSVNWNTEAFF
cdr3_nt: TGTGCCAGCAGCGTGAATTGGAACACTGAAGCTTTCTTT

clone_size: NA
v_call: TRBV5-4
j_call: TRBJ1-2
d_call: TRBD1
cdr3_aa: CASSPSPTGANGYTF
cdr3_nt: TGTGCCAGCAGTCCCTCGCCGACAGGGGCTAATGGCTACACCTTC

clone_size: many
v_call: TRBV18
j_call: TRBJ1-1
d_call: TRBD1
cdr3_aa: CASSPKLTQTGLNTEAFF
cdr3_nt: TGTGCCAGCTCACCGAAACTCACCCAGACAGGGCTAAACACTGAAGCTTTCTTT

clone_size: NA
v_call: TRBV6-5
j_call: TRBJ1-2
d_call: NA
cdr3_aa: CASSSTGYYGYTF
cdr3_nt: TGTGCCAGCAGTTCTACAGGCTACTATGGCTACACCTTC

clone_size: NA
v_call: TRBV10-3
j_call: TRBJ2-6
d_call: TRBD1
cdr3_aa: CAIKGQGAPGANVLTF
cdr3_nt: TGTGCCATCAAGGGACAGGGGGCGCCGGGGGCCAACGTCCTGACTTTC

clone_size: NA
v_call: TRBV11-2
j_call: TRBJ2-2
d_call: NA
cdr3_aa: CASSYQLSGELFF
cdr3_nt: TGTGCCAGCAGCTATCAGCTTAGCGGGGAGCTGTTTTTT

clone_size: NA
v_call: TRBV5-4
j_call: TRBJ2-1
d_call: NA
cdr3_aa: CASSSRVVSYNEQFF
cdr3_nt: TGTGCCAGCAGCTCCAGGGTCGTCTCCTACAATGAGCAGTTCTTC

clone_size: few
v_call: TRBV15
j_call: TRBJ2-1
d_call: TRBD2
cdr3_aa: CATSRGEAGEDNEQFF
cdr3_nt: TGTGCCACCAGCAGGGGTGAAGCGGGAGAGGACAATGAGCAGTTCTTC

clone_size: NA
v_call: TRBV29-1
j_call: TRBJ2-7
d_call: NA
cdr3_aa: CSAVPQAGYEQYF
cdr3_nt: TGCAGCGCTGTCCCCCAAGCGGGTTACGAGCAGTACTTC

clone_size: NA
v_call: TRBV4-2
j_call: TRBJ2-4
d_call: NA
cdr3_aa: CASSQDKGDIQYF
cdr3_nt: TGTGCCAGCAGCCAAGATAAGGGCGACATTCAGTACTTC

clone_size: NA
v_call: TRBV2
j_call: TRBJ2-5
d_call: TRBD1
cdr3_aa: CASDRVSRETQYF
cdr3_nt: TGTGCCAGCGACAGGGTCAGTAGGGAGACCCAGTACTTC

clone_size: NA
v_call: TRBV7-9
j_call: TRBJ1-2
d_call: NA
cdr3_aa: CASSLGTDYGYTF
cdr3_nt: TGTGCCAGCAGCTTAGGGACGGATTATGGCTACACCTTC

clone_size: NA
v_call: TRBV30
j_call: TRBJ1-2
d_call: NA
cdr3_aa: CAWRGKGRVGSGYTF
cdr3_nt: TGTGCCTGGAGGGGAAAGGGCAGGGTAGGGTCGGGCTACACCTTC

clone_size: NA
v_call: TRBV28
j_call: TRBJ2-2
d_call: NA
cdr3_aa: CASSLLAQAGELFF
cdr3_nt: TGTGCCAGCAGTTTATTGGCTCAGGCCGGGGAGCTGTTTTTT

clone_size: few
v_call: TRBV6-1
j_call: TRBJ1-1
d_call: TRBD1
cdr3_aa: CASSEMTGGGGTEAFF
cdr3_nt: TGTGCCAGCAGCGAAATGACAGGGGGCGGGGGCACTGAAGCTTTCTTT